The clone carrying this TCR beta chain was counted a single time. This sample was included in a study of regulatory T cells in long-lasting Graves disease. Building of the TCR beta libraries involved iRepertoire HTBI primers and Arm-PCR of CDR3 regions. TCRdb recomputed calls from the multiplex PCR reads with MiXCR, one row per CDR3 protein. The sample records about 620,000 distinct CDR3 sequences, about 16% being singletons. The time point is: newly diagnosed GD, antithyroid drugs for less than 3 months. RNA extracted from PBMCs served as the sequencing template. An endocrinology department in Xi'an, China, supplied the patients. The germline CDR1 and CDR2 sequences are PRHDT and FYEKMQ (reference sequence). The CDR3 consists of 13 residues. Trimming removed 5 bases at V and 1 base at J, with 8 bases between. This sample also belongs to another study, concerning T cells in Graves' hyperthyroidism and ophthalmopathy.

The receptor's source is a woman aged 30 to 39 with Graves disease. The chain couples TRBV13 to TRBJ2-5; D not certain. The source was peripheral blood mononuclear cells (PBMCs), collected at new diagnosis, from a patient treated with antithyroid drugs. In nucleotides, the CDR3 is TGTGCCAGCAGCCTACCGACCCAAGAGACCCAGTACTTC. The encoded protein is CASSLPTQETQYF.